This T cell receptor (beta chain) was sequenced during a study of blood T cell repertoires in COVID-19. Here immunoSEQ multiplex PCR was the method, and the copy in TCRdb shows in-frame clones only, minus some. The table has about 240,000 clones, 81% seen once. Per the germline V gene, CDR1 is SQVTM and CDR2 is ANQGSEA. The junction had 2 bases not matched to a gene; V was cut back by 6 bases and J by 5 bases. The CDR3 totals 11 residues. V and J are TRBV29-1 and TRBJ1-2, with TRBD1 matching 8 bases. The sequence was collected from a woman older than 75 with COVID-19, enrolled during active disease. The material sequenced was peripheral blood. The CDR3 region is CSVGTGYGYTF. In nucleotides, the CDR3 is TGCAGCGTCGGGACAGGTTATGGCTACACCTTC.